Below, one T cell receptor beta chain is given with its context. Its antigen remains unidentified. Here immunoSEQ multiplex PCR was the method, and the copy in TCRdb shows in-frame clones only, minus some. The repertoire consists of under 150,000 clones, with roughly nine tenths occurring once and the leading ten covering 1.1%. This record belongs to a study of OX40 agonist ivuxolimab in advanced cancers. V was pared by 3 bases and J by 5 bases, with 3 bases of the junction left unmatched. This CDR3 region has 13 residues. Germline V CDR1 and CDR2: MDHEN, SYDVKM. Findings and caveats of the study: Among expanded peripheral T cells, antigen specificity went undetermined.

The source of this sequence is an adult with an advanced solid tumor such as melanoma, head and neck, liver or kidney cancer. The chain uses TRBV28 and TRBJ1-1; 7 bases agree with TRBD1. The material sequenced was CD4+ or CD8+ T cells sorted from blood, taken in a trial of the OX40 agonist ivuxolimab. CDR3 coding DNA: TGTGCCAGCAGTTTGACAGGGAGGACTGAAGCTTTCTTT. It yields the protein CASSLTGRTEAFF.